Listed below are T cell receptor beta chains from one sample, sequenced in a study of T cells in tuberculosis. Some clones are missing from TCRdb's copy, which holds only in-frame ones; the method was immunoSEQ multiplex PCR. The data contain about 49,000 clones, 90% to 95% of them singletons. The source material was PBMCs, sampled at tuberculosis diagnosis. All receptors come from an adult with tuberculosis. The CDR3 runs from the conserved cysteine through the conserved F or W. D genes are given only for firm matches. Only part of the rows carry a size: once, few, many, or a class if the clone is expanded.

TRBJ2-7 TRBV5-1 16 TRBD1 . CASSLEQGAMGYEQYF TGCGCCAGCAGCTTGGAACAGGGGGCAATGGGATACGAGCAGTACTTC
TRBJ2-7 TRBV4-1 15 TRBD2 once CASSQASSGVYEQYF TGCGCCAGCAGCCAGGCATCTAGCGGAGTCTACGAGCAGTACTTC
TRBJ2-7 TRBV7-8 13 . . CAAGRGRGYEQYF TGTGCCGCGGGGCGGGGAAGAGGCTACGAGCAGTACTTC
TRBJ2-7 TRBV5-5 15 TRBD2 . CASSNLAGFADEQYF TGTGCCAGCAGTAACCTAGCGGGATTCGCGGACGAGCAGTACTTC
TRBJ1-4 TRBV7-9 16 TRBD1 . CASSLAGGQGSEKLFF TGTGCCAGCAGCTTAGCGGGGGGACAGGGGAGTGAAAAACTGTTTTTT
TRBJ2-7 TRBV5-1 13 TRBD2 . CASRRELGYEQYF TGCGCCAGCAGGCGGGAGCTCGGTTACGAGCAGTACTTC
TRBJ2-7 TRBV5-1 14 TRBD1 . CATALGDRVSEQYF TGCGCCACCGCCTTGGGGGACAGGGTTAGCGAGCAGTACTTC
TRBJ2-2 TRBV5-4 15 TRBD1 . CASSLVGQDTGELFF TGTGCCAGCAGCTTGGTAGGACAGGACACCGGGGAGCTGTTTTTT
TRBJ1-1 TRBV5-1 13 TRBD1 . CASSRRDRDEAFF TGCGCCAGCAGTCGCCGAGACAGGGATGAAGCTTTCTTT
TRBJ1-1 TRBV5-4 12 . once CASRGERDTAFF TGTGCCAGCAGAGGAGAGCGGGACACAGCTTTCTTT
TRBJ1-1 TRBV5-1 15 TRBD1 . CASSSTGQGGTEAFF TGCGCCAGCAGCTCCACAGGACAGGGAGGCACTGAAGCTTTCTTT
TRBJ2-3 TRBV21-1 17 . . CASSKDSGGRAPDTQYF TGTGCCAGCAGCAAAGATTCGGGCGGGAGGGCCCCAGATACGCAGTATTTT
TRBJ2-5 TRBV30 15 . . CAWSVHGGDPETQYF TGTGCCTGGAGTGTACACGGAGGGGATCCAGAGACCCAGTACTTC
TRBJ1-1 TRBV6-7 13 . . CASSLAGPTEAFF TGTGCCAGCAGTTTAGCGGGGCCCACTGAAGCTTTCTTT
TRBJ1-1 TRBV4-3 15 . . CASSQVSRRNTEAFF TGCGCCAGCAGCCAAGTATCGCGGAGGAACACTGAAGCTTTCTTT
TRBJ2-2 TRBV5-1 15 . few CASSLGAGRTGELFF TGCGCCAGCAGCTTAGGGGCAGGGAGGACCGGGGAGCTGTTTTTT
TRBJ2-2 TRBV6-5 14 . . CASSYSTVTGELFF TGTGCCAGCAGTTACTCCACAGTCACCGGGGAGCTGTTTTTT
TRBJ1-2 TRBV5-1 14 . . CASSFGRGNYGYTF TGCGCCAGCAGCTTTGGCAGGGGTAACTATGGCTACACCTTC
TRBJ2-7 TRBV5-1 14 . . CASSLDGTSYEQYF TGCGCCAGCAGTTTGGACGGTACCTCCTACGAGCAGTACTTC
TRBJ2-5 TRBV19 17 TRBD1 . CASSPPPGQGASETQYF TGTGCCAGTAGTCCCCCTCCGGGACAGGGGGCGTCGGAGACCCAGTACTTC
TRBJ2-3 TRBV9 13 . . CASSVAPRDTQYF TGTGCCAGCAGCGTAGCTCCTAGAGATACGCAGTATTTT
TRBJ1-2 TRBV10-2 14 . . CASSQGLTNYGYTF TGCGCCAGCAGTCAGGGACTGACTAACTATGGCTACACCTTC
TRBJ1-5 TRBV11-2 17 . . CASSLGPHQGFNQPQHF TGTGCCAGCAGCTTAGGTCCCCACCAGGGATTCAATCAGCCCCAGCATTTT
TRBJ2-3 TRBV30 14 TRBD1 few CAWDRGLSTDTQYF TGTGCCTGGGACAGGGGGCTTAGCACAGATACGCAGTATTTT
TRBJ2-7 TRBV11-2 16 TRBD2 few CASSGLAGPRGYEQYF TGTGCCAGCAGTGGACTAGCGGGACCTCGGGGTTACGAGCAGTACTTC
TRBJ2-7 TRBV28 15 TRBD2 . CASSFEREGVYEQYF TGTGCCAGCAGTTTCGAGCGGGAGGGGGTCTACGAGCAGTACTTC
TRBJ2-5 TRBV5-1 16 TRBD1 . CASRPGDRTSQETQYF TGCGCCAGCCGACCGGGGGACAGGACGTCCCAAGAGACCCAGTACTTC
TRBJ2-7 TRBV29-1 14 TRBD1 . CSVEAGTDSYEQYF TGCAGCGTCGAAGCCGGGACAGATTCCTACGAGCAGTACTTC
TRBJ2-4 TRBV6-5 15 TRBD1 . CASSPPTGGKNIQYF TGTGCCAGCAGTCCACCCACAGGGGGCAAAAACATTCAGTACTTC
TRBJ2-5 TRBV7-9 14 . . CASSLAHGEETQYF TGTGCCAGCAGCTTAGCGCACGGGGAAGAGACCCAGTACTTC
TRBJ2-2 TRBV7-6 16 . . CASSWGGGRRTGELFF TGTGCCAGCAGCTGGGGGGGCGGGAGACGGACCGGGGAGCTGTTTTTT
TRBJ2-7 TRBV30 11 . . CAWSVLREQYF TGTGCCTGGAGTGTACTGAGAGAGCAGTACTTC
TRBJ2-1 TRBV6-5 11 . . CASRRDNEQFF TGTGCCAGCAGGCGGGACAATGAGCAGTTCTTC
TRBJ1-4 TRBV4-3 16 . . CASSQGGRPLGEKLFF TGCGCCAGCAGCCAAGGGGGCAGGCCCCTAGGTGAAAAACTGTTTTTT
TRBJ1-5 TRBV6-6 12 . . CASRQGDQPQHF TGTGCCAGCAGGCAGGGCGATCAGCCCCAGCATTTT
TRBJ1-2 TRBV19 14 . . CASSYRDRPYGYTF TGTGCCAGTAGTTACCGTGACAGGCCCTATGGCTACACCTTC
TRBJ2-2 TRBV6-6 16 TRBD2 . CASSLLAGENTGELFF TGTGCCAGCAGTCTCTTAGCGGGAGAGAACACCGGGGAGCTGTTTTTT
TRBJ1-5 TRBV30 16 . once CAWSGHTDAGNQPQHF TGTGCCTGGTCCGGACATACCGATGCGGGCAATCAGCCCCAGCATTTT
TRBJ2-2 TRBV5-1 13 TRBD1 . CASTTGGTGELFF TGCGCCAGCACGACAGGGGGCACGGGGGAGCTGTTTTTT
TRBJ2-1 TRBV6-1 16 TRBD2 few CASSEVAGGTYNEQFF TGTGCCAGCAGTGAAGTAGCGGGAGGAACCTACAATGAGCAGTTCTTC